This TCR beta chain was identified in a study of blood T cell repertoires in COVID-19. Whole-study context: The United States, Italy and Spain provided the acute and convalescent COVID-19 samples. T cells, B-cell-depleted T cells, or PBMCs supplied cDNA or gDNA.

Under the authors' procedure: The authors estimated nucleated cell counts from reference gene primer amplification. Using immunoSEQ multiplex PCR, the repertoire was profiled, and TCRdb retains in-frame clones only, with some absent. That table supplies the V and J calls and clone size; D and trimming were determined from the DNA. The sample shows approximately 110,000 clones, roughly 76% of them seen only once. Germline V gene data show CDR1 as WNHNN and CDR2 as SYGVQD (reference sequence). This CDR3 comprises 16 residues. V was pared by 7 bases and J by 2 bases, with 14 bases of the junction left unmatched.

Sequencing input: peripheral blood. V is TRBV10-1 and J is TRBJ2-7; TRBD1 matches 7 bases. The receptor comes from a woman between 65 and 79 years old with acute or convalescent COVID-19. In nucleotides, the CDR3 is TGCGCCAGCACCAAAAATCGGACAGGCGGCCCCTACGAGCAGTACTTC. Encoded protein: CASTKNRTGGPYEQYF.